A selection of T cell receptor beta chains follows, all from one sample in a study of OX40 agonist ivuxolimab in advanced cancers. The table came from immunoSEQ multiplex PCR; TCRdb's copy has only in-frame clones and leaves some out. The sample includes 67,000 or so clones, approximately 86% of them seen just once. The sample was CD4+ or CD8+ T cells sorted from blood, taken in a trial of the OX40 agonist ivuxolimab. Source of these receptors: an adult with an advanced solid tumor such as melanoma, head and neck, liver or kidney cancer. Each CDR3 is given with its conserved first and last residue. A D gene is named only where the DNA matches it firmly. Not every row has a clone size; where given, it reads once, few, many or a size class.

d_call	v_call	clone_size	j_call	cdr3_nt	cdr3_aa
.	TRBV7-3	.	TRBJ1-6	TGTGCCAGCAGCTTTGGAAGCTATAATTCACCCCTCCACTTT	CASSFGSYNSPLHF
.	TRBV7-9	.	TRBJ2-3	TGTGCCAGCAGCTCTTCGGGAGATACGCAGTATTTT	CASSSSGDTQYF
.	TRBV4-3	.	TRBJ2-2	TGCGCCAGCAGCCAAGATCCGGGAGTGTTCGGGGAGCTGTTTTTT	CASSQDPGVFGELFF
.	TRBV30	once	TRBJ2-3	TGTGCCTGGAATAAAGGATTTGCAGATACGCAGTATTTT	CAWNKGFADTQYF
.	TRBV7-3	.	TRBJ1-1	TGTGCCAGCAGCTTAAGGACAGTGAACACTGAAGCTTTCTTT	CASSLRTVNTEAFF
.	TRBV21-1	.	TRBJ2-2	TGTGCCAGCAGCAATCCCCGGGGGCGGTCCGGGGAGCTGTTTTTT	CASSNPRGRSGELFF
.	TRBV30	.	TRBJ2-7	TGTGCCTGGAGTGTACGTACAGGGTCCTACGAGCAGTACTTC	CAWSVRTGSYEQYF
.	TRBV18	.	TRBJ2-7	TGTGCCAGCTCACCACCGCGGCGGACCTACGAGCAGTACTTC	CASSPPRRTYEQYF
TRBD1	TRBV19	.	TRBJ1-6	TGTGCCAGTACCCCGGACAGGAATAATTCACCCCTCCACTTT	CASTPDRNNSPLHF
.	TRBV14	.	TRBJ1-2	TGTGCCAGCAGCCAAGTGGGACATCCGGGAGGCGGCTATGGCTACACCTTC	CASSQVGHPGGGYGYTF
TRBD1	TRBV5-4	.	TRBJ2-5	TGTGCCAGCAAGGAGACAGGGGCGCGGGAGACCCAGTACTTC	CASKETGARETQYF
.	TRBV27	.	TRBJ1-1	TGTGCCAGCAGTTTAGAGGGGGGGACTGAAGCTTTCTTT	CASSLEGGTEAFF
TRBD1	TRBV7-9	.	TRBJ2-5	TGTGCCAGCAGCCCAGCACAGGGGTCCCAGTACTTC	CASSPAQGSQYF
.	TRBV7-9	once	TRBJ2-5	TGTGCCAGCAGCTTAAAAGAGACCCAGTACTTC	CASSLKETQYF
.	TRBV6-1	.	TRBJ2-7	TGTGCCCTCAACCTTGACAGCGGTTACGAGCAGTACTTC	CALNLDSGYEQYF
TRBD1	TRBV4-3	.	TRBJ1-4	TGCGCCAGCAGCCAAGGGGACAGGGATAATGAAAAACTGTTTTTT	CASSQGDRDNEKLFF
.	TRBV6-5	.	TRBJ1-1	TGTGCCAGCAGGGACCATGGGACGGGGTACACTGAAGCTTTCTTT	CASRDHGTGYTEAFF
.	TRBV6-6	.	TRBJ2-7	TGTGCCAGCAGTGGAGAGGGGGAAGAGGACGAGCAGTACTTC	CASSGEGEEDEQYF
.	TRBV5-8	.	TRBJ2-2	TGTGCCAGCAGCTTTCGGGCACAGGGAAACACCGGGGAGCTGTTTTTT	CASSFRAQGNTGELFF
TRBD2	TRBV6-5	.	TRBJ2-5	TGTGCCAGCAGTTACAGGACTAGCGGGAGTGGTGAGACCCAGTACTTC	CASSYRTSGSGETQYF
.	TRBV6-1	.	TRBJ1-1	TGTGCCAGCACCCGAGGGGATCGGACTGAAGCTTTCTTT	CASTRGDRTEAFF
TRBD2	TRBV2	.	TRBJ2-7	TGTGCCAGCACCGTCGGGACTAGCGGGAGGGAGCAGTACTTC	CASTVGTSGREQYF
.	TRBV5-4	.	TRBJ2-7	TGTGCCAGCAGCTTGGGCAGGGACTACGAGCAGTACTTC	CASSLGRDYEQYF
.	TRBV10-1	.	TRBJ1-5	TGCGCCAGCAGTGAGTTGGTACGGACAGCAACCAATCAGCCCCAGCATTTT	CASSELVRTATNQPQHF
TRBD2	TRBV4-2	.	TRBJ2-1	TGTGCCAGCAGCCTCTCTAGCGGGTACAATGAGCAGTTCTTC	CASSLSSGYNEQFF
.	TRBV28	few	TRBJ2-4	TGTGCCAGCAGTTCTGTGACTATCTCCTTAAACATTCAGTACTTC	CASSSVTISLNIQYF
.	TRBV18	.	TRBJ2-1	TGTGCCAGCTCACCAAGGAGACGCTACAATGAGCAGTTCTTC	CASSPRRRYNEQFF
.	TRBV30	.	TRBJ2-7	TGTGCCTGGAGTCGGGACCTCTACGAGCAGTACTTC	CAWSRDLYEQYF
.	TRBV28	.	TRBJ2-4	TGTGCCAGCAGTTATCCAGTCGGGGGCCTCGGCAAAAACATTCAGTACTTC	CASSYPVGGLGKNIQYF
TRBD1	TRBV5-4	.	TRBJ2-7	TGTGCCAGCAGCGGGTGGGACAGGGCCCACGAGCAGTACTTC	CASSGWDRAHEQYF
.	TRBV7-9	.	TRBJ1-2	TGTGCCAGCAGCGTAATGGGGGGTCAAGGGTATGGCTACACCTTC	CASSVMGGQGYGYTF
TRBD1	TRBV11-2	few	TRBJ2-7	TGTGCCAGCAGCTTATGGACAGGGTACGACGAGCAGTACTTC	CASSLWTGYDEQYF
TRBD2	TRBV27	.	TRBJ2-3	TGTGCCAGCAGGCGACTAGCGGGGGGCACAGATACGCAGTATTTT	CASRRLAGGTDTQYF
.	TRBV13	.	TRBJ1-3	TGTGCCAGCAGCCCAAGGGACATACTGAGCTCTGGAAACACCATATATTTT	CASSPRDILSSGNTIYF
.	TRBV5-6	once	TRBJ2-5	TGTGCCAGCAGCTGGGGACACAACCGGTACCAAGAGACCCAGTACTTC	CASSWGHNRYQETQYF
.	TRBV7-9	.	TRBJ2-6	TGTGCCAGCAGCTTAGTGGGGCATGGGGCCAACGTCCTGACTTTC	CASSLVGHGANVLTF
.	TRBV5-1	.	TRBJ2-7	TGCGCCAGCAGCTTGGACAGGGATTTCAACGAGCAGTACTTC	CASSLDRDFNEQYF
.	TRBV4-3	.	TRBJ2-5	TGCGCCAGCAGCCAGACGAGCCGAGGGGAGACCCAGTACTTC	CASSQTSRGETQYF
TRBD1	TRBV19	.	TRBJ2-6	TGTGCCAGTAGTCCGGGACAGGGGGCTGGGGCCAACGTCCTGACTTTC	CASSPGQGAGANVLTF
TRBD1	TRBV4-3	.	TRBJ2-7	TGCGCCAGCAGCCGGGGACAGGGAAGGTACGAGCAGTACTTC	CASSRGQGRYEQYF
.	TRBV7-3	.	TRBJ2-7	TGTGCCAGCAGCCTCGATGAAACCTACGAGCAGTACTTC	CASSLDETYEQYF
.	TRBV11-3	.	TRBJ2-5	TGTGCCAGCAGACCTCCTCCGGAAAAGACAGGGAGGGAGACCCAGTACTTC	CASRPPPEKTGRETQYF
TRBD2	TRBV7-8	.	TRBJ2-5	TGTGCCAGCAGCTCCTATAGACTAGCGGGACGAGAGACCCAGTACTTC	CASSSYRLAGRETQYF
TRBD1	TRBV11-3	.	TRBJ2-7	TGTGCCAGCAGTTACAGGGGGATCTACGAGCAGTACTTC	CASSYRGIYEQYF
TRBD2	TRBV9	.	TRBJ2-3	TGTGCCAGCAGCGTAGTACTTACTAGCGGGATGGATACGCAGTATTTT	CASSVVLTSGMDTQYF
TRBD2	TRBV11-2	.	TRBJ2-1	TGTGCCAGCAGCTTAGGACTAGCTAATGAGCAGTTCTTC	CASSLGLANEQFF
TRBD2	TRBV5-4	.	TRBJ2-1	TGTGCCAGCAGCAGGGGACTAGCGGGAGGGAATGAGCAGTTCTTC	CASSRGLAGGNEQFF
TRBD2	TRBV28	.	TRBJ2-7	TGTGCCAGCAGTTTAGACACTAGCGGGAGGGGCGAGCAGTACTTC	CASSLDTSGRGEQYF
TRBD1	TRBV5-1	few	TRBJ1-1	TGCGCCAGCATGCCCGGATTCGGGACAGGGAAAACTGAAGCTTTCTTT	CASMPGFGTGKTEAFF
.	TRBV20-1	.	TRBJ2-1	TGCAGTGTTCCCCTATACAATGAGCAGTTCTTC	CSVPLYNEQFF
.	TRBV2	.	TRBJ2-2	TGTGCCAGCATCCTGGGGTTGGGGGCCGCTAAGACCGGGGAGCTGTTTTTT	CASILGLGAAKTGELFF
TRBD2	TRBV4-1	few	TRBJ2-1	TGCGCCAGCAGCGACGGACTAGCGGGTCGGGGATCCTACAATGAGCAGTTCTTC	CASSDGLAGRGSYNEQFF
.	TRBV13	few	TRBJ1-1	TGTGCCAGCAGCCCAAGGATATCCATGAACACTGAAGCTTTCTTT	CASSPRISMNTEAFF
.	TRBV11-3	.	TRBJ1-1	TGTGCCAGCAGCTCCCCTGGGAGGGTAGCGGGAACTGAAGCTTTCTTT	CASSSPGRVAGTEAFF
TRBD1	TRBV28	.	TRBJ2-2	TGTGCCAGCACCAAATTTTGGGGACAGCCGAACACCGGGGAGCTGTTTTTT	CASTKFWGQPNTGELFF
.	TRBV5-4	.	TRBJ2-7	TGTGCCAGCAGCCCAAGATACAGGGAGGAGGGATACGAGCAGTACTTC	CASSPRYREEGYEQYF
.	TRBV30	.	TRBJ2-7	TGTGCCTGGAGTGTACAAAGCGGTGTTGGGTTCTACGAGCAGTACTTC	CAWSVQSGVGFYEQYF
.	TRBV18	.	TRBJ2-7	TGTGCCAGCTCACGACCAACCCCAGGGTTAAGTTCCTACGAGCAGTACTTC	CASSRPTPGLSSYEQYF